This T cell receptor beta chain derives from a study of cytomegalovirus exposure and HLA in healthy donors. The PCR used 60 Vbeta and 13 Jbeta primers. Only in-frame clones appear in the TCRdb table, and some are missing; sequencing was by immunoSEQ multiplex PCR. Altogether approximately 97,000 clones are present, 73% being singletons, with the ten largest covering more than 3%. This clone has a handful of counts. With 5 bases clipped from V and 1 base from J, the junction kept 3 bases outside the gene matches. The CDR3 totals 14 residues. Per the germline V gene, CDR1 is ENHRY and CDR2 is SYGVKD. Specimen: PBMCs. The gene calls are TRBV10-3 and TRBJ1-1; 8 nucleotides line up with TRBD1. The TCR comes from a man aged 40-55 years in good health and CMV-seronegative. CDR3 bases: TGTGCCATCAGTAGGGGGACAGGGAACACTGAAGCTTTCTTT. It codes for CAISRGTGNTEAFF.